The 31 T cell receptor beta chains below all came from one sample that was sequenced in a study of T cells in Graves' hyperthyroidism and ophthalmopathy. Amplification yielded TCR beta CDR3 regions, with RNA transcripts as the source. HTBI primers drove first-round RT-PCR of the TCR CDR3. TCRdb itself ran the multiplex PCR reads through MiXCR, one entry per CDR3 protein. The sample lists 650,000 to 800,000 distinct CDR3 sequences; just under 45% were seen once. The sequencing sample was made of peripheral blood or thyroid tissue (not recorded which). These receptors all come from an adult man with Graves' disease, either hyperthyroidism or ophthalmopathy (not recorded which).

This clonotype showed up just once. An end of the junction does not agree with germline; a read error may underlie this. The chain is built from TRBV6-5 and TRBJ2-7; 7 bases fit TRBD1. This CDR3 has 16 residues. Germline-derived CDR1 and CDR2 are MNHEY and SVGAGI. The DNA for the CDR3 is TGTGCCATCAGTTACGGTATACCGGGACAGTACTACGAGCAGTACTTC. It is translated as CAISYGIPGQYYEQYF.

The chain links TRBV7-9 to TRBJ2-7; D ambiguous. Germline V CDR1 and CDR2: SEHNR, FQNEAQ (reference sequence). The V end lost 6 bases, the J end lost 3 bases, and 18 bases lay between the germline ends. This CDR3 spans 15 amino acids. The DNA of the CDR3 is TGTGCCAGCAGTGATGAGGCAGAATATGGCTACGAGCAGTACTTC. This sequence encodes CASSDEAEYGYEQYF.

This clonotype showed up many times. A read error may produce the germline difference seen at one junction end. This CDR3 reads CASSSDRGTGELFF. In nucleotides, the CDR3 is TGTGCTAGCAGCTCGGACAGGGGCACCGGGGAGCTGTTTTTT. The rearrangement uses TRBV7-7 and TRBJ2-2; 9 bases are shared with TRBD1. The CDR3 runs 14 residues. The V gene's germline CDR1 is SSHAT and CDR2 FNYEAQ (reference sequence).

This clonotype was picked up many times. The chain recombines TRBV29-1 with TRBJ2-5; 10 positions agree with TRBD2. The CDR3 loop spans 19 amino acids. The germline V gene has CDR1 SQVTM and CDR2 ANQGSEA. Losses at the gene ends were 6 bases for V and 5 bases for J; bases not matched to a gene: 24. For the CDR3, the DNA is TGCAGCGTAGGAGGGGCTAGCGGGAGTTGGGTGTTGGCGTATGAGACCCAGTACTTC. Its translation is CSVGGASGSWVLAYETQYF.

This clonotype has only one observation. The rearrangement joins TRBV11-1 to TRBJ1-6; weak D call: TRBD1 (5 bases). The CDR3 sequence is 16 residues long. V lost 0 bases, J lost 8 bases, and 14 bases lay in between. In germline, CDR1 is SGHAT, CDR2 FQDESV (reference sequence). The CDR3 is CASSLASGGLHSPLHF. The CDR3 DNA sequence: TGTGCCAGCAGCTTAGCCTCCGGGGGACTACATTCACCCCTCCACTTT.

V and J are TRBV7-9 and TRBJ2-7; TRBD1 matches 8 bases. This CDR3 has 15 residues. Germline V gives CDR1 SEHNR, CDR2 FQNEAQ (reference sequence). J lost 8 bases, V lost 5 bases, and 14 bases had no gene match. The CDR3 here is CASSLFSDREGKQYF. CDR3 nucleotides: TGTGCCAGCAGCCTATTTTCGGACAGGGAAGGGAAGCAGTACTTC.

The sample holds many counts of this clonotype. The chain links TRBV14 to TRBJ1-1; a weak D match, TRBD1 (5 bases). V was trimmed by 0 bases and J by 1 base, leaving 9 bases between them. In germline, CDR1 is SGHDN, CDR2 FVKESK. The CDR3 spans 15 residues. In DNA, the CDR3 is TGTGCCAGCAGCCAAGATCGGGGCAGGAACACTGAAGCTTTCTTT. Amino acids: CASSQDRGRNTEAFF.

This clonotype was seen just once. The rearrangement joins TRBV5-1 to TRBJ1-1, with TRBD1 matching over 8 bases. Trimming removed 3 bases from V and 4 bases from J; junction bases left unmatched: 8. Germline lookup yields CDR1 SGHRS and CDR2 YFSETQ. The CDR3 has 15 residues. DNA of the CDR3: TGCGCCAGCAGCTCCGGACAGGGACTGAGCACTGAAGCTTTCTTT. Its translation is CASSSGQGLSTEAFF.

This clonotype has ten or more counts. CDR3 loop: CASSLRRLAGGPTGELFF. CDR3 in DNA: TGTGCCAGCAGCTTACGACGACTAGCGGGAGGGCCCACCGGGGAGCTGTTTTTT. This chain joins TRBV7-2 and TRBJ2-2; 14 bases align to TRBD2. With V trimmed by 2 bases and J by 4 bases, 6 bases remained unmatched. The V gene's germline CDR1 is SGHTA and CDR2 FQGNSA. CDR3 length: 18 residues.

For this clonotype: A read error may explain this, as a much larger clone is one base away. The genes are TRBV20-1 and TRBJ1-4; D is possibly TRBD1 (6 bases). In germline, CDR1 is DFQATT, CDR2 SNEGSKA (reference sequence). CDR3 size: 13 residues. The CDR3 bases are TGCAGTGCTGCAGGGGTAGGACGCGAAAAACTGTATTTT. The encoded protein is CSAAGVGREKLYF.

The chain links TRBV7-9 to TRBJ2-7; possible D gene TRBD1, 6 bases. CDR3 size: 14 residues. V was trimmed by 1 base and J by 7 bases, leaving 14 bases between them. The germline V gene encodes CDR1 SEHNR and CDR2 FQNEAQ (reference sequence). The CDR3 nucleotides read TGTGCCAGCAGCTTAGGGGGGTACGGGACAGAGCAGTACTTC. Translated: CASSLGGYGTEQYF.

The V and J genes are TRBV20-1 and TRBJ2-2; no clear D gene. The CDR3 is 10 amino acids. Per germline, CDR1 DFQATT and CDR2 SNEGSKA (reference sequence). Trimming stripped 2 bases from V and 8 bases from J, with 3 bases between. The DNA for the CDR3 is TGCAGTGCTAGATCAGGGGAGCTGTTTTTT. This translates into CSARSGELFF.

This clonotype was picked up many times. V gene TRBV29-1 combines with J gene TRBJ1-2; 7 bases align to TRBD1. The CDR3 is 13 residues long. Germline V gives CDR1 SQVTM, CDR2 ANQGSEA. Germline trimming cut 6 bases from V and 1 base from J; bases unmatched to any gene: 5. CDR3 in amino acids: CSVGTADNYGYTF. CDR3 DNA sequence: TGCAGCGTCGGGACAGCTGATAACTATGGCTACACCTTC.

A note on this clonotype: The DNA is left out, because the CDR3 cannot be placed on it with certainty; the CDR3 is given as TCRdb lists it. V and J are TRBV7-2 and TRBJ2-2. 12 amino acids form the CDR3, both terminal residues included. Germline CDR1 is SGHTA and CDR2 is FQGNSA. The CDR3 protein is CASSYSPGSCFF.

This clonotype was counted at least ten times. J is TRBJ1-1 and V is TRBV12-3 or TRBV12-4; D is perhaps TRBD1 (5 bases). This CDR3 has 12 amino acids. The V end was cut by 6 bases, the J end by 5 bases, with 10 bases between. In nucleotides, the CDR3 is TGTGCCAGCAGCTGGGGGGGGACTGAAGCTTTCTTT. Translating it yields CASSWGGTEAFF.

This sequence joins TRBV25-1 and TRBJ2-7, with 10 positions matching TRBD1. The CDR3 loop spans 13 amino acids. Germline V gene data show CDR1 as MGHDK and CDR2 as SYGVNS. The ends lost 9 bases at V and 6 bases at J; junction bases unmatched: 8. CDR3 in amino acids: CARSGTGDLEQYF. Written as DNA, the CDR3 is TGTGCCAGATCCGGGACAGGGGATCTCGAGCAGTACTTC.

The chain links TRBV7-2 to TRBJ2-7; 10 bases are a match to TRBD1. The CDR3 length is 15 residues. Unmatched junction bases numbered 4, after V lost 2 bases and J lost 3 bases. Looked up from germline, CDR1 is SGHTA and CDR2 is FQGNSA. CDR3 protein: CASSLPGQGHYEQYF. The CDR3 DNA follows: TGTGCCAGCAGCTTACCGGGACAGGGGCACTACGAGCAGTACTTC.

The gene calls are TRBV29-1 and TRBJ2-7; D remains ambiguous. The ends were cut back, 4 bases at V and 0 bases at J, with 16 bases in the middle. The CDR3 is 15 residues long. Germline V gives CDR1 SQVTM, CDR2 ANQGSEA. This CDR3 is CSVGTADQSSYEQYF. In DNA, the CDR3 is TGCAGCGTTGGGACGGCCGATCAGAGCTCCTACGAGCAGTACTTC.

The V call is TRBV7-8, the J call TRBJ1-5; 7 bases align to TRBD1. Germline trimming cut 9 bases from V and 0 bases from J; bases unmatched to any gene: 11. The germline gives CDR1 SGHVS, CDR2 FQNEAQ. This CDR3 has 16 residues. The CDR3 loop reads CASSFSTGSSNQPQHF. DNA for the CDR3: TGTGCCAGTAGTTTTTCGACAGGGAGTAGCAATCAGCCCCAGCATTTT.

The V and J genes are TRBV29-1 and TRBJ1-1, with 11 bases aligning to TRBD1. Trimming at V came to 4 bases and at J to 11 bases, leaving 6 bases not matched to a gene. CDR1 is SQVTM, CDR2 ANQGSEA, per germline. The CDR3 length is 12 residues. As DNA, the CDR3 is TGCAGCGTTGTTTCGGGACAGGGGGGTGCTTTCTTT. Amino acids: CSVVSGQGGAFF.

As for this clonotype: A much more abundant neighbour one base away suggests this may be a read error. The chain carries TRBV2 and TRBJ1-1, with D uncertain. This CDR3 is built from 12 residues. The V gene lost 8 bases and the J gene lost 3 bases, with 10 bases spanning the gap. Germline V gene lookup returns CDR1 SNHLY and CDR2 FYNNEI. CDR3 sequence: CASRREDTEAFF. CDR3 DNA: TGTGCCAGCCGAAGGGAGGACACTGAAGCTTTCTTT.

The chain couples TRBV19 to TRBJ1-1; TRBD1 matches at 8 bases. V lost 5 bases to trimming and J lost 5 bases; unmatched junction nucleotides: 10. Per germline, CDR1 LNHDA and CDR2 SQIVND (reference sequence). This CDR3 has 15 amino acids. For the CDR3, the DNA is TGTGCCAGTAGTGATCTTCAGGGGGCAGGTACTGAAGCTTTCTTT. As protein: CASSDLQGAGTEAFF.

For the CDR3, the DNA is TGTGCCACCAGCAGCGCGCCGGACCCCAACGAGCAGTACTTC. Encoded protein: CATSSAPDPNEQYF. The chain couples TRBV15 to TRBJ2-7; D remains unclear. The length of the CDR3 is 14 residues. Germline V gives CDR1 LNHNV, CDR2 YYDKDF (reference sequence). V shed 3 bases and J shed 5 bases, with 14 bases lying between them.

The chain couples TRBV19 to TRBJ2-5; 7 bases align to TRBD1. Germline V gives CDR1 LNHDA, CDR2 SQIVND (reference sequence). V trimming: 10 bases; J trimming: 1 base; junction bases outside the gene matches: 9. This CDR3 is 14 amino acids long. CDR3 nucleotides: TGTGCCACCATTGAACAGGGGCCCCAAGAGACCCAGTACTTC. It yields the protein CATIEQGPQETQYF.

The chain couples TRBV7-8 to TRBJ2-1; D is uncertain. Germline V lookup: CDR1 SGHVS, CDR2 FQNEAQ. The V end lost 6 bases, the J end lost 2 bases, and 14 bases lay between the germline ends. This CDR3 has 15 amino acids. The CDR3 spells CASRVEFGAYNEQFF. The CDR3 DNA follows: TGTGCCAGCAGGGTAGAGTTTGGGGCCTACAATGAGCAGTTCTTC.

The chain employs TRBV5-1 and TRBJ1-6; D uncertain. CDR3 length: 12 amino acids. V was trimmed by 0 bases and J by 13 bases, leaving 8 bases between them. Germline CDR1 and CDR2: SGHRS and YFSETQ. The CDR3 DNA sequence: TGCGCCAGCAGCTTGGCAAGACGGCCCCTCCACTTT. Amino acids: CASSLARRPLHF.

This clonotype was observed a few times. The chain employs TRBV27 and TRBJ1-3; TRBD1 might be the D (6 bases). V was pared by 5 bases and J by 4 bases, with 12 bases between. The CDR3 covers 14 residues. The germline V gene encodes CDR1 MNHEY and CDR2 SMNVEV (reference sequence). The CDR3 nucleotides read TGTGCCAGCAGTAAACAGGGCGGCGGAAACACCATATATTTT. Translation: CASSKQGGGNTIYF.

This clonotype was detected only a few times. The V call is TRBV19, the J call TRBJ1-1, with D perhaps matching TRBD1 (5 bases). CDR1 is LNHDA and CDR2 is SQIVND in the germline V gene (reference sequence). The CDR3 runs 14 residues. V was clipped by 5 bases and J by 2 bases, with 12 bases between them. The CDR3 is CASSGRGRNTEAFF. Written as DNA, the CDR3 is TGTGCCAGTAGTGGCCGGGGCAGAAACACTGAAGCTTTCTTT. The complete variable domain, with remaining parts taken from reference TRBV19 and TRBJ1-1, reads DGGITQSPKYLFRKEGQNVTLSCEQNLNHDAMYWYRQDPGQGLRLIYYSQIVNDFQKGDIAEGYSVSREKKESFPLTVTSAQKNPTAFYLCASSGRGRNTEAFFGQGTRLTVV.

This clonotype came up a few times. The V and J genes are TRBV7-6 and TRBJ1-1, with 7 bases aligning to TRBD1. Losses at the gene ends were 2 bases for V and 5 bases for J; bases not matched to a gene: 14. The CDR3 is 17 residues long. Germline V CDR1 and CDR2: SGHVS, FNYEAQ. This chain's CDR3 is CASSLTPSDRRGTEAFF. CDR3 DNA: TGTGCCAGCAGCTTAACCCCCTCGGACAGGAGGGGAACTGAAGCTTTCTTT.

This clonotype appeared many times. The J gene is TRBJ1-1, the V gene TRBV5-6, with TRBD1 matching over 11 bases. With V trimmed by 4 bases and J by 4 bases, 3 bases remained unmatched. The CDR3 loop spans 14 amino acids. From germline, CDR1 is SGHDT and CDR2 YYEEEE. This chain's CDR3 is CASSRTGGGTEAFF. CDR3 sequence (DNA): TGTGCCAGCAGCCGGACAGGGGGCGGCACTGAAGCTTTCTTT.

The J gene is TRBJ1-6, the V gene TRBV29-1; unclear D gene. The length of the CDR3 is 11 residues. The germline V gene encodes CDR1 SQVTM and CDR2 ANQGSEA. V lost 4 bases and J 13 bases, leaving 11 bases between the germline ends. The CDR3 loop is CSVGDRSPLHF. For the CDR3, the DNA is TGCAGCGTTGGAGATCGGTCGCCCCTCCACTTT.